This T cell receptor (beta chain) is from a study of cytomegalovirus exposure and HLA in healthy donors. Healthy people donating bone marrow made up the donors. Study-level findings and limits: Analysis was carried out at a later point, and it linked a missense DCLRE1C variant to TCR beta V- and J-gene trimming.

On this clone itself: Its target is not known.

Amplification used 60 Vbeta primers and 13 Jbeta primers. Clones were sequenced by immunoSEQ multiplex PCR, and TCRdb holds only the in-frame ones, with some missing. The top ten hold 3.5% to 4.5% of the sample, which has more than 95,000 clones, about 76% seen once. This CDR3 region has 15 residues. Unmatched junction bases numbered 1, after V lost 0 bases and J lost 7 bases. CDR1 and CDR2 (germline): LGHNA, YSLEER. Sequenced input: PBMCs. The chain is built from TRBV4-3 and TRBJ2-1; 12 nucleotides line up with TRBD2. The receptor comes from a woman under 40 in good health and CMV-seronegative. Written as DNA, the CDR3 is TGCGCCAGCAGCCAAGACCTAGCGGGGGGGAATGAGCAGTTCTTC. Protein: CASSQDLAGGNEQFF.